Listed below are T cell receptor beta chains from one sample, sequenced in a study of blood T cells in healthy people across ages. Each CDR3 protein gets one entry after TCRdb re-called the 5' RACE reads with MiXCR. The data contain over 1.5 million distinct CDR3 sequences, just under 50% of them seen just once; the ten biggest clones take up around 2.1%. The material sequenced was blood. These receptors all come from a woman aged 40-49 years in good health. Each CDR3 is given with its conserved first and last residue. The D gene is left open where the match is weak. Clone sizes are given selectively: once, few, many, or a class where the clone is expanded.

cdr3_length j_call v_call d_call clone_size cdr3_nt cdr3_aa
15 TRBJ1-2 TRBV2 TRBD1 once TGTGCCAGCAGTGGAGGCCGTAGGGGGCGATATGGCTACACCTTC CASSGGRRGRYGYTF
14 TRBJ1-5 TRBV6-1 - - TGTGCCAGCAGTGACAGGTCTAGCAATCAGCCCCAGCATTTT CASSDRSSNQPQHF
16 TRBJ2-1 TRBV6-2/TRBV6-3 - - TGTGCCAGCAGTTACGGGGCCCGGACTATCCGGAATGAGCAGTTCTTC CASSYGARTIRNEQFF
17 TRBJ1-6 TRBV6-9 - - TGTGCCAGCAGTTTCAAACTTACTTCACTTCGGAATTCACCCCTCCACTTT CASSFKLTSLRNSPLHF
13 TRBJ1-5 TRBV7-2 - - TGTGCCAGCAGCCCCCGGGGGAGTCAGCCCCAGCATTTT CASSPRGSQPQHF
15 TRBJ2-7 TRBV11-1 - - TGTAAGGGGGACCAGGCGGATCAGAGCTCCTACGAGCAGTACTTC CKGDQADQSSYEQYF
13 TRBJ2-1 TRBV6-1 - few TGTGCCAGCAGTGATCAGGGTATCGGTGAGCAGTTCTTC CASSDQGIGEQFF
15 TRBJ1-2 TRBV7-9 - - TGTGCCAGCAGCTTAGTAGGTCGGAGTAACTATGGCTACACCTTC CASSLVGRSNYGYTF
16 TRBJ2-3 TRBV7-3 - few TGTGCCAGCAGCTTAATGAGGGGGGGGGGCACAGATACGCAGTATTTT CASSLMRGGGTDTQYF
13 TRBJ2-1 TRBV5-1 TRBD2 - TGCGCCAGCAGCTCCCAAGCGGGAGTTGAGCAGTTCTTC CASSSQAGVEQFF
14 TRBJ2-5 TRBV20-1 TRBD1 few TGCAGTGCTAGAGAGGACAGGGGCCAAGAGACCCAGTACTTC CSAREDRGQETQYF